The 23 T cell receptor beta chains in this list originate from one sample, sequenced in a study of CD8+ T cells in alopecia areata. The authors extracted RNA and reverse transcribed it into cDNA as the sequencing template. Sequencing used immunoSEQ multiplex PCR; TCRdb keeps in-frame clones, though not all of them. Among about 150,000 clones listed, around 62% were seen once. Sequenced input: CD8+ T cells sorted from blood. Every receptor here comes from a human donor in good health.

A few counts support this clone. The chain employs TRBV23-1 and TRBJ2-6; no reliable D call. TRBV23-1 is designated an ORF whose function remains uncertain. The CDR3 sequence is 15 residues long. Trimming stripped 4 bases from V and 0 bases from J, with 7 bases between. The CDR3 loop is CASSRVSSGANVLTF. CDR3 DNA sequence: TGCGCCAGCAGTCGAGTTAGCTCTGGGGCCAACGTCCTGACTTTC.

The V and J genes are TRBV14 and TRBJ2-1, with 8 bases aligning to TRBD2. CDR3 length equals 15 residues. The V segment lost 3 bases and the J segment 5 bases; nucleotides outside the gene matches: 6. The germline V gene encodes CDR1 SGHDN and CDR2 FVKESK. CDR3 loop: CASSQVLAAHNEQFF. DNA for the CDR3: TGTGCCAGCAGCCAGGTACTAGCGGCTCACAATGAGCAGTTCTTC.

This clone was detected a few times. V is TRBV6-5 and J is TRBJ1-2; TRBD1 might be the D (5 bases). Trimming pared 3 bases from V and 4 bases from J, leaving 12 bases between. This CDR3 comprises 14 residues. The germline V gene encodes CDR1 MNHEY and CDR2 SVGAGI. The CDR3 reads CASSYTGLLYGYTF. CDR3 DNA sequence: TGTGCCAGCAGTTATACGGGACTCCTCTATGGCTACACCTTC.

This chain's CDR3 is CASSHKPGPLNEQYF. The DNA for the CDR3 is TGTGCCAGCAGCCATAAACCGGGACCCCTTAACGAGCAGTACTTC. The V call is TRBV13, the J call TRBJ2-7, with D perhaps matching TRBD1 or TRBD2 (5 bases each). Germline V gives CDR1 PRHDT, CDR2 FYEKMQ (reference sequence). The V end was cut by 5 bases, the J end by 5 bases, with 19 bases between. The CDR3 spans 15 residues.

The rearrangement uses TRBV27 and TRBJ1-1; D perhaps matches TRBD1 (5 bases). The germline CDR1 and CDR2 sequences are MNHEY and SMNVEV (reference sequence). The CDR3 extends over 11 amino acids. The V and J ends lost 6 bases and 8 bases respectively, with 10 bases between them. CDR3 amino acids: CASSQGQEAFF. Written as DNA, the CDR3 is TGTGCCAGCAGCCAGGGCCAGGAAGCTTTCTTT.

The rearrangement joins TRBV5-1 to TRBJ2-7; the match to TRBD2 covers 9 bases. The CDR3 runs 13 residues. Germline V gene lookup returns CDR1 SGHRS and CDR2 YFSETQ. Trimming at V came to 1 base and at J to 4 bases, leaving 0 bases not matched to a gene. CDR3 protein: CASSLTSGYEQYF. The CDR3 DNA is TGCGCCAGCAGCTTGACTAGCGGGTACGAGCAGTACTTC.

This chain joins TRBV9 and TRBJ2-1; D is uncertain. Trimming pared 3 bases from V and 5 bases from J, leaving 15 bases between. Germline assignment: CDR1 SGDLS and CDR2 YYNGEE. The CDR3 covers 15 residues. This chain's CDR3 is CASSGNLDLDNEQFF. The DNA for the CDR3 is TGTGCCAGCAGCGGGAACTTAGACCTAGACAATGAGCAGTTCTTC.

The chain uses TRBV6-5 and TRBJ2-7; 9 bases fit TRBD2. Germline values: CDR1 MNHEY, CDR2 SVGAGI. Unmatched junction bases numbered 5, after V lost 5 bases and J lost 3 bases. The CDR3 covers 14 residues. CDR3 sequence (DNA): TGTGCCAGCAGTGGTAGCGGGAGCGGCTACGAGCAGTACTTC. It is translated as CASSGSGSGYEQYF.

The chain carries TRBV5-6 and TRBJ1-1, with D tentatively TRBD1 (6 bases). Germline loops: CDR1 SGHDT, CDR2 YYEEEE. V dropped 7 bases and J dropped 2 bases, with 24 bases sitting between them. The CDR3 spans 17 residues. CDR3 coding DNA: TGTGCCAGCTCTATAGGGCGAATCGGGACATATAACACTGAAGCTTTCTTT. This encodes CASSIGRIGTYNTEAFF.

The chain employs TRBV11-2 and TRBJ2-1; 7 positions agree with TRBD2. Per germline, CDR1 SGHAT and CDR2 FQNNGV. J gave up 10 bases and V 7 bases, and 7 bases lay outside the gene matches. The CDR3 runs 12 residues. This CDR3 reads CASNRGGPEQFF. DNA of the CDR3: TGTGCCAGCAATAGGGGAGGGCCAGAGCAGTTCTTC.

This clone was picked up one time. The genes are TRBV7-6 and TRBJ2-7; D is uncertain. V lost 5 bases and J lost 0, with 14 bases in between. The CDR3 covers 15 residues. Per germline, CDR1 SGHVS and CDR2 FNYEAQ. CDR3 protein: CASSRSSASSYEQYF. In DNA form, the CDR3 reads TGTGCCAGCAGCCGCTCCTCCGCGAGCTCCTACGAGCAGTACTTC.

This chain joins TRBV10-2 and TRBJ1-1, with D uncertain. The CDR3 loop spans 13 amino acids. V was clipped by 7 bases and J by 3 bases, with 12 bases between them. Germline loops: CDR1 WSHSY, CDR2 SAAADI. The CDR3 reads CASTEEFYTEAFF. In DNA, the CDR3 is TGCGCCAGCACCGAGGAGTTCTACACTGAAGCTTTCTTT.

The genes are TRBV25-1 and TRBJ1-5, with D possibly being TRBD1 (5 bases). The CDR3 covers 14 residues. The germline gives CDR1 MGHDK, CDR2 SYGVNS. V dropped 1 base and J dropped 11 bases, with 15 bases sitting between them. CDR3 region: CASSEWDSRGSQHF. Here the CDR3 DNA reads TGTGCCAGCAGTGAATGGGACTCCCGTGGGTCCCAGCATTTT.

The DNA of the CDR3 is TGCAGCGTTGCCCTAAAAACTTCGAACACCGGGGAGCTGTTTTTT. Its protein is CSVALKTSNTGELFF. The J gene is TRBJ2-2, the V gene TRBV29-1; D call uncertain. V dropped 4 bases and J dropped 0 bases, with 12 bases sitting between them. The CDR3 runs 15 residues. CDR1 SQVTM and CDR2 ANQGSEA come from the germline V gene.

V usage is TRBV27 and J usage is TRBJ2-7; maybe TRBD1 (6 bases). Germline lookup yields CDR1 MNHEY and CDR2 SMNVEV (reference sequence). The CDR3 extends over 13 amino acids. The ends were cut back, 7 bases at V and 1 base at J, with 11 bases in the middle. The CDR3 DNA sequence: TGTGCCAGCAAGCCAGGGGCTTCCTACGAGCAGTACTTC. This encodes CASKPGASYEQYF.

J is TRBJ2-7 and V is TRBV4-1; D is unresolved. This CDR3 contains 14 residues. Germline values: CDR1 MGHRA, CDR2 YSYEKL. The V end lost 1 base, the J end lost 1 base, and 8 bases lay between the germline ends. The CDR3 reads CASSQVTGSYEQYF. The CDR3 DNA is TGCGCCAGCAGCCAAGTTACGGGTTCCTACGAGCAGTACTTC.

The V and J genes are TRBV11-2 and TRBJ2-7; 7 bases match TRBD2. V was clipped by 3 bases and J by 4 bases; unmatched bases: 6. The CDR3 loop spans 14 amino acids. The germline V gene encodes CDR1 SGHAT and CDR2 FQNNGV. DNA of the CDR3: TGTGCCAGCAGCTTGGGGGGAGGGCCGTACGAGCAGTACTTC. This gives the protein CASSLGGGPYEQYF.

This chain joins TRBV21-1 and TRBJ2-2; the table calls TRBD2, which could not be checked here. TRBV21-1 constitutes a pseudogene. The CDR3 has 14 amino acids. The CDR3 DNA reads as TGTGCCAGCCGGACGGGACTAATCACCGGGGAGCTGTTTTTT. Its translation is CASRTGLITGELFF.

The gene calls are TRBV29-1 and TRBJ1-2; D call uncertain. This CDR3 is built from 13 residues. Trimming took off 2 bases at V and 5 bases at J, with 12 bases between the two ends. Germline V gene lookup returns CDR1 SQVTM and CDR2 ANQGSEA. The CDR3 protein is CSVENTKHYGYTF. The CDR3 DNA is TGCAGCGTTGAAAACACCAAGCATTATGGCTACACCTTC.

This clone was picked up a small number of times. The sample holds other DNA sequences that translate to the same CDR3. The chain carries TRBV29-1 and TRBJ1-2; D gene unclear. This CDR3 region has 11 residues. The germline gives CDR1 SQVTM, CDR2 ANQGSEA. The V gene lost 4 bases and the J gene lost 6 bases, with 9 bases spanning the gap. The CDR3 region is CSVVGRNGYTF. For the CDR3, the DNA is TGCAGCGTTGTTGGGAGAAATGGCTACACCTTC.

This chain joins TRBV13 and TRBJ2-5; TRBD2 aligns across 9 bases. Germline CDR1 reads PRHDT; CDR2 reads FYEKMQ (reference sequence). The CDR3 totals 16 residues. The trim removed 4 bases at V and 0 bases at J, leaving 6 bases unmatched. The chain's CDR3 is CASSSIAGAYQETQYF. The CDR3 coding sequence is TGTGCCAGCAGCTCTATAGCGGGAGCGTACCAAGAGACCCAGTACTTC.

The chain links TRBV5-1 to TRBJ2-6, with a weak D call TRBD1 (6 bases). Germline V gives CDR1 SGHRS, CDR2 YFSETQ. V lost 0 bases to trimming and J lost 3 bases, with 13 bases between them. There are 17 residues in the CDR3. DNA for the CDR3: TGCGCCAGCAGCTTGGAAAGGGGGATCATTGGGGCCAACGTCCTGACTTTC. Translated: CASSLERGIIGANVLTF.

The rearrangement joins TRBV5-6 to TRBJ2-4, with D unresolved. Germline-derived CDR1 and CDR2 are SGHDT and YYEEEE. The length of the CDR3 is 13 residues. With 4 bases removed from V and 5 bases from J, the gap between germline ends came to 10 bases. DNA for the CDR3: TGTGCCAGCAGCCTGGGTGGGGAAAACATTCAGTACTTC. As protein: CASSLGGENIQYF.